This paragraph reports one T cell receptor (beta chain). Its antigen is not identified. There are 16 residues in the CDR3. Germline CDR1 and CDR2: SGHRS and YFSETQ. Trimming pared 0 bases from V and 3 bases from J, leaving 12 bases between. The source of the sample is a study of PD-1 blockade in classical Hodgkin lymphoma. Study summary: Intravenous delivery of nivolumab at 3 mg/kg to patients occurred every 2 weeks.

General observations from the study: Complete responders matched newly diagnosed patients in baseline diversity. TCR diversity in CD4+, not CD8+, cells rose significantly by C4D1.

Only in-frame clones appear in the TCRdb table, and some are missing; sequencing was by immunoSEQ multiplex PCR. The top ten clones hold roughly 9.2% of a sample with roughly 140,000 clones, 78% of them seen once. After autologous stem cell transplantation all patients relapsed, and prior brentuximab vedotin exposure differed between cohorts. Complete response, partial response or progressive disease constituted the best responses recorded. The sample consisted of peripheral blood mononuclear cells (PBMCs), taken before the second cycle of nivolumab. The V and J genes are TRBV5-1 and TRBJ2-2; weak D call: TRBD1 (6 bases). The sequence came from a human donor with classical Hodgkin lymphoma. CDR3 protein: CASSLVGTRYTGELFF. CDR3 bases: TGCGCCAGCAGCTTGGTTGGGACACGTTACACCGGGGAGCTGTTTTTT. Full variable domain (missing parts from reference TRBV5-1 and TRBJ2-2): KAGVTQTPRYLIKTRGQQVTLSCSPISGHRSVSWYQQTPGQGLQFLFEYFSETQRNKGNFPGRFSGRQFSNSRSEMNVSTLELGDSALYLCASSLVGTRYTGELFFGEGSRLTVL.